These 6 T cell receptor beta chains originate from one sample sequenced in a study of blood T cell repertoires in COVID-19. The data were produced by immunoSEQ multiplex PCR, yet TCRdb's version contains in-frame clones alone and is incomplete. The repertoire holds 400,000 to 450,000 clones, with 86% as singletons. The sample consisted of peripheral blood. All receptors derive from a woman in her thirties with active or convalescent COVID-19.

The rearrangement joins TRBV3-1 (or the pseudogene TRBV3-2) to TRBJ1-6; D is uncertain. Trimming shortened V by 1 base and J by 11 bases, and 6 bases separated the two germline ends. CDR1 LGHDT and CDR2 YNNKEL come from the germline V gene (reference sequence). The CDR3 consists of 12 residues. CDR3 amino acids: CASSQGIPPLHF. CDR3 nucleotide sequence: TGTGCCAGCAGCCAAGGTATCCCACCCCTCCACTTT.

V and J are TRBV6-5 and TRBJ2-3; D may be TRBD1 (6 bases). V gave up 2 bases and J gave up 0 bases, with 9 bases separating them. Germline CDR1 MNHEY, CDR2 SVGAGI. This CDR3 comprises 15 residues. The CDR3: CASSYTGSSTDTQYF. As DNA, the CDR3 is TGTGCCAGCAGTTACACAGGGAGCAGCACAGATACGCAGTATTTT.

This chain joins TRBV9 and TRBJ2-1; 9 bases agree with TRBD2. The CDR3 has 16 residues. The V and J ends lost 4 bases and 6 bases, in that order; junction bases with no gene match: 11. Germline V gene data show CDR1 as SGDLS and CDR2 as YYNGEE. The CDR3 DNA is TGTGCCAGCAGCCCCATTAGCGGGGGAAGGAGCAATGAGCAGTTCTTC. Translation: CASSPISGGRSNEQFF.

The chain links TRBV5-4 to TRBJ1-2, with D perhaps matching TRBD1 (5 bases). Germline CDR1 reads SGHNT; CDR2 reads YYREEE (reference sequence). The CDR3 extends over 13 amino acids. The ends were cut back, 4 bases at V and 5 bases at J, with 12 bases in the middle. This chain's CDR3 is CASSQDPGYGYTF. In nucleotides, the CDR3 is TGTGCCAGCAGCCAAGATCCAGGGTATGGCTACACCTTC.

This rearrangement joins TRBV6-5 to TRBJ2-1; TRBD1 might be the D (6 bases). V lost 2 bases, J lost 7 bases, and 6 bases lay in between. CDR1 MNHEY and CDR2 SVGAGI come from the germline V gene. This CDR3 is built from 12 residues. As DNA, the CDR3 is TGTGCCAGCAGTTACACAGGGAATGAGCAGTTCTTC. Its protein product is CASSYTGNEQFF.

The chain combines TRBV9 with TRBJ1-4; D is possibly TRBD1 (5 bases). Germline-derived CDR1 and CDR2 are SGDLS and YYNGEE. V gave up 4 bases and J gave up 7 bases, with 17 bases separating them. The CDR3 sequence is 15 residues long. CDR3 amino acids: CASSPEIGVGEKLFF. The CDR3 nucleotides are TGTGCCAGCAGCCCGGAGATAGGGGTCGGTGAAAAACTGTTTTTT. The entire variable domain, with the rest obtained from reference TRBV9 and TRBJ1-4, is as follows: DSGVTQTPKHLITATGQRVTLRCSPRSGDLSVYWYQQSLDQGLQFLIQYYNGEERAKGNILERFSAQQFPDLHSELNLSSLELGDSALYFCASSPEIGVGEKLFFGSGTQLSVL.